A selection of T cell receptor beta chains follows, all from one sample in a study of T-cell reconstitution after alpha-beta-depleted transplantation in children. TCRdb reprocessed the PCR reads with MiXCR, giving one entry per CDR3 protein. The profile covers about 200,000 distinct CDR3 sequences, with approximately 6.8% appearing a single time and about 5% taken by the ten largest. The material was PBMCs, obtained before TCRalphabeta/CD19-depleted stem cell transplant. The source is a girl less than two years old with combined immunodeficiency, due to receive a stem cell transplant. The CDR3 runs from the conserved cysteine through the conserved F or W. Fields, in order: D gene, V gene, clone size, J gene, CDR3 protein, CDR3 DNA. The D gene is left open where the match is weak. Rows may omit the clone size; those that give it use once, few, many or a size class.

D gene: -; V gene: TRBV5-6; clone size: -; J gene: TRBJ2-2; CDR3 protein: CASSLGPHPNTGELFF; CDR3 DNA: TGTGCCAGCAGCCTCGGCCCTCACCCGAACACCGGGGAGCTGTTTTTT
D gene: TRBD2; V gene: TRBV20-1; clone size: many; J gene: TRBJ2-1; CDR3 protein: CSARDPPLAGGSPYYNEQFF; CDR3 DNA: TGCAGTGCTAGAGATCCCCCACTAGCGGGGGGATCACCATACTACAATGAGCAGTTCTTC
D gene: -; V gene: TRBV29-1; clone size: many; J gene: TRBJ2-3; CDR3 protein: CSVEEPGRPDTQYF; CDR3 DNA: TGCAGCGTTGAAGAACCCGGGCGCCCGGATACGCAGTATTTT
D gene: TRBD2; V gene: TRBV24-1; clone size: many; J gene: TRBJ2-1; CDR3 protein: CATSEKGLARSYNEQFF; CDR3 DNA: TGTGCCACCAGTGAGAAGGGACTAGCGCGCTCCTACAATGAGCAGTTCTTC
D gene: -; V gene: TRBV7-8; clone size: many; J gene: TRBJ1-5; CDR3 protein: CASSRYRDSNQPQHF; CDR3 DNA: TGTGCCAGCAGCCGGTACCGGGACAGCAATCAGCCCCAGCATTTT
D gene: TRBD2; V gene: TRBV24-1; clone size: many; J gene: TRBJ2-3; CDR3 protein: CATSDPPGLAGVADTQYF; CDR3 DNA: TGTGCCACCAGTGATCCCCCCGGACTAGCGGGAGTTGCAGATACGCAGTATTTT
D gene: -; V gene: TRBV7-9; clone size: once; J gene: TRBJ2-1; CDR3 protein: CASSPRQGGNEQFF; CDR3 DNA: TGTGCCAGCAGCCCACGACAGGGAGGCAATGAGCAGTTCTTC
D gene: -; V gene: TRBV14; clone size: -; J gene: TRBJ1-2; CDR3 protein: CASSQDLQSFYGYTF; CDR3 DNA: TGTGCCAGCAGCCAAGATCTGCAGTCGTTCTATGGCTACACCTTC
D gene: -; V gene: TRBV10-3; clone size: many; J gene: TRBJ2-7; CDR3 protein: CAIREDGGPHYEQYF; CDR3 DNA: TGTGCCATCAGGGAGGACGGGGGGCCCCACTACGAGCAGTACTTC
D gene: -; V gene: TRBV28; clone size: many; J gene: TRBJ2-5; CDR3 protein: CASSFLRGGETQYF; CDR3 DNA: TGTGCCAGCAGTTTCCTCAGGGGGGGGGAGACCCAGTACTTC
D gene: TRBD2; V gene: TRBV7-9; clone size: many; J gene: TRBJ2-1; CDR3 protein: CASSSTPWTSGGDNNEQFF; CDR3 DNA: TGTGCCAGCAGCTCGACCCCGTGGACTAGCGGGGGGGATAACAATGAGCAGTTCTTC
D gene: -; V gene: TRBV6-2/TRBV6-3; clone size: many; J gene: TRBJ2-1; CDR3 protein: CASSYGGIYNEQFF; CDR3 DNA: TGTGCCAGCAGTTACGGGGGGATCTACAATGAGCAGTTCTTC